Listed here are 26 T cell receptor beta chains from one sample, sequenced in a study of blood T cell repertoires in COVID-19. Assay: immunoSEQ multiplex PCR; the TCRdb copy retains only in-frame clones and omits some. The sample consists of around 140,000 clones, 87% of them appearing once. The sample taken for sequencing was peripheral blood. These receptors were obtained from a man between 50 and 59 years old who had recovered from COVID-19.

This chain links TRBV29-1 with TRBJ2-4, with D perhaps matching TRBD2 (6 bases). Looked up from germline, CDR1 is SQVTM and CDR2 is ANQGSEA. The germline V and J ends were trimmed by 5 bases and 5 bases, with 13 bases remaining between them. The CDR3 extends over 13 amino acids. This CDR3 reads CSVPGTAENIQYF. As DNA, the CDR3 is TGCAGCGTTCCCGGGACTGCCGAAAACATTCAGTACTTC.

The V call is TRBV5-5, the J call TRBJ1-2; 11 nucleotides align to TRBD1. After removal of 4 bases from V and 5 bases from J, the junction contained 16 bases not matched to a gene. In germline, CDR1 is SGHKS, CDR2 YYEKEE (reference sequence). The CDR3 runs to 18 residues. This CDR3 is CASSLTITPGQGVYGYTF. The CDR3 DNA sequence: TGTGCCAGCAGCCTCACCATCACCCCGGGACAGGGGGTGTATGGCTACACCTTC.

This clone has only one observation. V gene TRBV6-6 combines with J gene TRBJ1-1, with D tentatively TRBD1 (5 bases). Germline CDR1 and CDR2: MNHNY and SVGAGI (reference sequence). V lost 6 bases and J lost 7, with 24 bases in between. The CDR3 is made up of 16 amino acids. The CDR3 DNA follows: TGTGCCAGCAGCCCCTACCTTCTGGGCAGGGAGGTTGAAGCTTTCTTT. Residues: CASSPYLLGREVEAFF.

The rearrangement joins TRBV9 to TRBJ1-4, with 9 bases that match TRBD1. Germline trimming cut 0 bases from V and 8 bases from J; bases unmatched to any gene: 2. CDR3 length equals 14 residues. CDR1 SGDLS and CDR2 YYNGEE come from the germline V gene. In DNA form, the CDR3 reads TGTGCCAGCAGCGTAGACAGGGGGCGAGAAAAACTGTTTTTT. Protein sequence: CASSVDRGREKLFF.

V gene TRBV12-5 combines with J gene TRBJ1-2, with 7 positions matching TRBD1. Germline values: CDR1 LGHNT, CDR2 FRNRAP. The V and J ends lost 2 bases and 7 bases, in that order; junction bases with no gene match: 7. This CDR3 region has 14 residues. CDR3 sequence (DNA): TGTGCTAGTGGTTTGCCCCCTGACAGGGCTGGCTACACCTTC. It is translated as CASGLPPDRAGYTF.

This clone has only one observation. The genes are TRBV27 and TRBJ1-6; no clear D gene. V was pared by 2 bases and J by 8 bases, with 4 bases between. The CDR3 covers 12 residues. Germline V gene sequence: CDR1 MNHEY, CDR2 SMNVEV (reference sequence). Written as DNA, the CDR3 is TGTGCCAGCAGTTTACAGGATTCACCCCTCCACTTT. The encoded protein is CASSLQDSPLHF.

The CDR3 DNA reads TGTGCCAGCAGTGAAGCGTTTGGGCCCGCCTGGTCACCCCTCCACTTT. Translation: CASSEAFGPAWSPLHF. The chain employs TRBV6-1 and TRBJ1-6; no clear D gene. The CDR3 covers 16 residues. Trimming took off 0 bases at V and 10 bases at J, with 16 bases between the two ends. CDR1 and CDR2 from the germline V gene are MNHNS and SASEGT.

CDR3 nucleotide sequence: TGTGCCAGCAGTGGACGGACAGGGGGCGCGAGCTATGGCTACACCTTC. Amino acids: CASSGRTGGASYGYTF. This chain joins TRBV25-1 and TRBJ1-2; 11 bases are shared with TRBD1. This CDR3 is built from 16 residues. CDR1 is MGHDK, CDR2 SYGVNS, per germline. Losses at the gene ends were 4 bases for V and 4 bases for J; bases not matched to a gene: 8.

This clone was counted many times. CDR3 protein: CASSAEGGQETNYGYTF. The CDR3 DNA sequence: TGTGCCAGCAGCGCGGAGGGCGGGCAAGAGACTAACTATGGCTACACCTTC. This sequence joins TRBV5-6 and TRBJ1-2; D unclear. V lost 4 bases and J lost 0, with 19 bases in between. This CDR3 region has 17 residues. CDR1 SGHDT and CDR2 YYEEEE come from the germline V gene.

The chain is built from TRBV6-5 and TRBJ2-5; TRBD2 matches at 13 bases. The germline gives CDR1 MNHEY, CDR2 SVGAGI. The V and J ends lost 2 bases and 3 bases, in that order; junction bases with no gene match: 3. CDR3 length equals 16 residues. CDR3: CASSYGTSGAEETQYF. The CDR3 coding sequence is TGTGCCAGCAGTTACGGGACTAGCGGGGCCGAAGAGACCCAGTACTTC.

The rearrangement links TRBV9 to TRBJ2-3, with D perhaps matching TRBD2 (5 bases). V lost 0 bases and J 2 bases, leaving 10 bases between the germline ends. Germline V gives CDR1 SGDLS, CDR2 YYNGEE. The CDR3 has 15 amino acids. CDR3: CASSVAPGLTDTQYF. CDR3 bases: TGTGCCAGCAGCGTAGCTCCAGGACTCACAGATACGCAGTATTTT.

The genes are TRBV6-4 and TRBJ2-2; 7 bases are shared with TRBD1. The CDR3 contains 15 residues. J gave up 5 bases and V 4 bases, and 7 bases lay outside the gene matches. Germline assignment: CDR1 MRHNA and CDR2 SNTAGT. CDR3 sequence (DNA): TGTGCCAGCAGTGCTCGACAGGGATTAACCGGGGAGCTGTTTTTT. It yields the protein CASSARQGLTGELFF.

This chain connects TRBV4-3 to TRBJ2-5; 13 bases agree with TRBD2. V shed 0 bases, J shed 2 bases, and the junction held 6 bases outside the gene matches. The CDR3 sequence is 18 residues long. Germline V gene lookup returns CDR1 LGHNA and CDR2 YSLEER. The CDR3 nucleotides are TGCGCCAGCAGCCAAGAGTACGGACTAGCGGGGGTGCAAGAGACCCAGTACTTC. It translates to CASSQEYGLAGVQETQYF.

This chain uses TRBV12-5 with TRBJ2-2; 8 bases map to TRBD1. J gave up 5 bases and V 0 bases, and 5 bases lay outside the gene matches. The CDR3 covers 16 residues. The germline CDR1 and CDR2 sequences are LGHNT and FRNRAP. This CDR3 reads CASGLVSGQVTGELFF. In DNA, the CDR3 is TGTGCTAGTGGTTTGGTTTCGGGACAGGTGACCGGGGAGCTGTTTTTT.

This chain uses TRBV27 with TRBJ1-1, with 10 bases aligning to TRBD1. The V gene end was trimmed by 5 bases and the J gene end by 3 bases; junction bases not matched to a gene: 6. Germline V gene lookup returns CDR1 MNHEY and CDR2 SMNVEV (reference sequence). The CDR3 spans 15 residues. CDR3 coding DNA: TGTGCCAGCAGTCCCACGACAGGGGGCGACACTGAAGCTTTCTTT. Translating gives CASSPTTGGDTEAFF.

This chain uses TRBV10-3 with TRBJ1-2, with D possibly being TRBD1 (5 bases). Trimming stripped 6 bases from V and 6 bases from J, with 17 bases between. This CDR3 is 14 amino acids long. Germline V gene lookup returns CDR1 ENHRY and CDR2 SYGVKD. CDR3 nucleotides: TGTGCCATCAGCAAGGGGACTCGGCTTGATGGCTACACCTTC. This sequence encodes CAISKGTRLDGYTF.

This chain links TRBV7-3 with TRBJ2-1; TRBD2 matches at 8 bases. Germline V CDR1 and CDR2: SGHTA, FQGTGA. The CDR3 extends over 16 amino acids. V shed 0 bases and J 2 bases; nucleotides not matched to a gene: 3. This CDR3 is CASSLTSGDAYNEQFF. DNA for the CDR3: TGTGCCAGCAGCTTAACTAGCGGGGATGCCTACAATGAGCAGTTCTTC.

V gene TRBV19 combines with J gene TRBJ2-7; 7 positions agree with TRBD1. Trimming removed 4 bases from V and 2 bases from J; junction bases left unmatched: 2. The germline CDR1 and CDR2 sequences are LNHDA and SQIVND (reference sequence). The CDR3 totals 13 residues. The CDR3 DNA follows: TGTGCCAGTAGTAACAGGGGCCCCTACGAGCAGTACTTC. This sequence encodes CASSNRGPYEQYF.

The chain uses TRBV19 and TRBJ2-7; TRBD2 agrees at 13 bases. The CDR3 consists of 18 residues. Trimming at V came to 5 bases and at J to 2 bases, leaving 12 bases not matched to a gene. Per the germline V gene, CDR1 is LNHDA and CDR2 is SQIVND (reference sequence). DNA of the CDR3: TGTGCCAGTAGTCTCAGGGGGACTAGCGGGACGACAACCTACGAGCAGTACTTC. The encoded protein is CASSLRGTSGTTTYEQYF.

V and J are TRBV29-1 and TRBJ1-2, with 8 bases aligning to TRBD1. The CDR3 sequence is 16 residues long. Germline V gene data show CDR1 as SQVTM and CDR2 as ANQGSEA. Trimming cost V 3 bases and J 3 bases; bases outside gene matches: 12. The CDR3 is CSVDLEAGGLHYGYTF. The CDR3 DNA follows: TGCAGCGTTGACCTGGAGGCAGGGGGCTTACACTATGGCTACACCTTC.

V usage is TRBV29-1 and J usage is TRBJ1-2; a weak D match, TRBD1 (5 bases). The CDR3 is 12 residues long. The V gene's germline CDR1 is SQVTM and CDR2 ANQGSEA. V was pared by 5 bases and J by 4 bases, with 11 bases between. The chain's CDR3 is CSVYFRAYGYTF. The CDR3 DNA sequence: TGCAGCGTTTATTTCAGGGCCTATGGCTACACCTTC. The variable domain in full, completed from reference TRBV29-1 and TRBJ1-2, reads SAVISQKPSRDICQRGTSLTIQCQVDSQVTMMFWYRQQPGQSLTLIATANQGSEATYESGFVIDKFPISRPNLTFSTLTVSNMSPEDSSIYLCSVYFRAYGYTFGSGTRLTVV.

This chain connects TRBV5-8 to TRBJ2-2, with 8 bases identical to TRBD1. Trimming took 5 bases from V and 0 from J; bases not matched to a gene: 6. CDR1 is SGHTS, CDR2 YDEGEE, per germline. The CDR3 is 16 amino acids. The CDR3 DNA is TGTGCCAGCAGACTTGGACAGGGTACGAACACCGGGGAGCTGTTTTTT. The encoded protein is CASRLGQGTNTGELFF. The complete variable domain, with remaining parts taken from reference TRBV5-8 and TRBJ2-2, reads EAGVTQSPTHLIKTRGQQATLRCSPISGHTSVYWYQQALGLGLQFLLWYDEGEERNRGNFPPRFSGRQFPNYSSELNVNALELEDSALYLCASRLGQGTNTGELFFGEGSRLTVL.

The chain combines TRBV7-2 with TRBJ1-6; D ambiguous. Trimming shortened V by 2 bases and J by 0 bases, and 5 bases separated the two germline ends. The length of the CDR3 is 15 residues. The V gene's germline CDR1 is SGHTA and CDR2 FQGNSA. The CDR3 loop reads CASSLSSSYNSPLHF. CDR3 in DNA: TGTGCCAGCAGCTTAAGTAGCTCCTATAATTCACCCCTCCACTTT.

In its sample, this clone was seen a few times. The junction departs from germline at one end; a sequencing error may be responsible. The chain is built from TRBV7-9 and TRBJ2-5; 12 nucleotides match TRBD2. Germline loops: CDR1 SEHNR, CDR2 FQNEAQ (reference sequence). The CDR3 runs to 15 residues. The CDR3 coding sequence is TGTGCCAGCAGCTTAGCGGGACTAGCGGGTCCTCTAGGGCACTTC. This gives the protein CASSLAGLAGPLGHF.

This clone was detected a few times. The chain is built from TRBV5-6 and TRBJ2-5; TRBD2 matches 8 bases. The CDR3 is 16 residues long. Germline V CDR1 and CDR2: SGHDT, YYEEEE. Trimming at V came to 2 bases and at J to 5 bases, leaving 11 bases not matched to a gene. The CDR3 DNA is TGTGCCAGCAGCTTCGGCCCCAGCGGGGGTTACGAGACCCAGTACTTC. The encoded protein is CASSFGPSGGYETQYF.

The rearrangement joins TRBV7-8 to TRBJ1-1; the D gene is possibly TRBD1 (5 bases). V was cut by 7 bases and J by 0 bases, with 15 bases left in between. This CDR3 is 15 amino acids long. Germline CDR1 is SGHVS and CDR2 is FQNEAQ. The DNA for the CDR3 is TGTGCCAGCAATGGGGTGGGGCGTATGAACACTGAAGCTTTCTTT. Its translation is CASNGVGRMNTEAFF.